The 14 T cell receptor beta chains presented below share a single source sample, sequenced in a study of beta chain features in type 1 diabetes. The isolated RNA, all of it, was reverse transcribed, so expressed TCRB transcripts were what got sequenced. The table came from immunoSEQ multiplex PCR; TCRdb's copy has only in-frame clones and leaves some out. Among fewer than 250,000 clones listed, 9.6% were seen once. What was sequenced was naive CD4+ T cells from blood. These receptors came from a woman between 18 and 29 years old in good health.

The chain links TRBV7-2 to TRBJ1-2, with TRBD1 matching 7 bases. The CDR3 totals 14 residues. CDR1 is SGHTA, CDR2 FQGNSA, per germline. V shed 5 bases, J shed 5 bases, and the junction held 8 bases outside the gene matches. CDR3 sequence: CASSAQGGGYGYTF. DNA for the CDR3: TGTGCCAGCAGCGCCCAGGGGGGCGGATATGGCTACACCTTC.

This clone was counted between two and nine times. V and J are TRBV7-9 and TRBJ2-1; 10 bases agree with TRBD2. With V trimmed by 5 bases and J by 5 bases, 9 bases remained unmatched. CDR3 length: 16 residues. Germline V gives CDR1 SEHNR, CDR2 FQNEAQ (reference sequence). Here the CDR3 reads CASSPQESGRDNEQFF. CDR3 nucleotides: TGTGCCAGCAGCCCCCAGGAGAGCGGGAGGGACAATGAGCAGTTCTTC.

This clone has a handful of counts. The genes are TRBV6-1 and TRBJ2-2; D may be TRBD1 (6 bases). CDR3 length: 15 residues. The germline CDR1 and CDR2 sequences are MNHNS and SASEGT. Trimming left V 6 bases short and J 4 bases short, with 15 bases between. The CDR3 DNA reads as TGTGCCAGCAGGGGGGCCAGTTATAGCACCGGGGAGCTGTTTTTT. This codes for CASRGASYSTGELFF.

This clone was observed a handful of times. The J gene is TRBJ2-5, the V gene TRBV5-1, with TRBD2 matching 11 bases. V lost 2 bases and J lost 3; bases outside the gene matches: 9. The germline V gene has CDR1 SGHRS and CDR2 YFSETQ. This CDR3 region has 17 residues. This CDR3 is CASSFSGGTSGKETQYF. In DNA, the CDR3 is TGCGCCAGCAGCTTTTCGGGGGGGACTAGCGGAAAAGAGACCCAGTACTTC.

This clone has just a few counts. Here the CDR3 DNA reads TGTGCCAGCAGCTTCCGGACAGGGGGCTTTGGGGAGCTGTTTTTT. Its translation is CASSFRTGGFGELFF. V and J are TRBV14 and TRBJ2-2; 11 bases map to TRBD1. The CDR3 contains 15 residues. After removal of 5 bases from V and 8 bases from J, the junction contained 7 bases not matched to a gene. Germline CDR1 reads SGHDN; CDR2 reads FVKESK.

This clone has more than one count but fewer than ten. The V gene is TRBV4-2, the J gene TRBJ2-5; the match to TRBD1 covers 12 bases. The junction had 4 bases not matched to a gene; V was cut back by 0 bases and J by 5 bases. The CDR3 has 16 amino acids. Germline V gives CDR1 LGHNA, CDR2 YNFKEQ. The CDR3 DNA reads TGTGCCAGCAGCCAAGAGGGACAGGGGGCAGGGGAGACCCAGTACTTC. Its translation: CASSQEGQGAGETQYF.

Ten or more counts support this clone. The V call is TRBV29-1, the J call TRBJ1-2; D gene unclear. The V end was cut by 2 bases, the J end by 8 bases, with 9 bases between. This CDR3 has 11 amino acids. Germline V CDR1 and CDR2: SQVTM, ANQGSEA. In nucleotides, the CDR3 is TGCAGCGTTGAATCAGGATACGGCTACACCTTC. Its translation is CSVESGYGYTF.

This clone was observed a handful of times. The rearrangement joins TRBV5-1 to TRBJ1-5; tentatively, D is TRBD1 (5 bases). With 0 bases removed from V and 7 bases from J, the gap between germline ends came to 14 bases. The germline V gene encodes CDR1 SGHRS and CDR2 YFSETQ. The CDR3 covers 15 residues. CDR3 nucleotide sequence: TGCGCCAGCAGCTTGGGGGTCCAGGGAGGACAGCCCCAGCATTTT. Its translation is CASSLGVQGGQPQHF.

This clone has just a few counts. CDR3 nucleotides: TGCGCCAGCAGCCCCGCGGTGCTTATTGGAAACACCATATATTTT. Encoded protein: CASSPAVLIGNTIYF. The chain employs TRBV4-1 and TRBJ1-3; D is undetermined. The V end was cut by 4 bases, the J end by 3 bases, with 13 bases between. The CDR3 totals 15 residues. Germline-derived CDR1 and CDR2 are MGHRA and YSYEKL.

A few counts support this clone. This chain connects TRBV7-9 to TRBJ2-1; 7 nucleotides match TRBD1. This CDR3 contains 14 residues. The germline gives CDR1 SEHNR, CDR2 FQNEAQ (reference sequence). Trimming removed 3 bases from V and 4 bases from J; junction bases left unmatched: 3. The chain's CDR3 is CASSFRDRYNEQFF. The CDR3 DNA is TGTGCCAGCAGCTTCCGGGACAGATACAATGAGCAGTTCTTC.

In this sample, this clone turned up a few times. CDR3 DNA: TGTGCCAGCAGCTTAGGGGGAGGGGACGGAAGTGAAGCTTTCTTT. Protein sequence: CASSLGGGDGSEAFF. The chain carries TRBV7-2 and TRBJ1-1; possible D gene TRBD1, 5 bases. V lost 1 base, J lost 7 bases, and 16 bases lay in between. Germline values: CDR1 SGHTA, CDR2 FQGNSA. The CDR3 runs 15 residues.

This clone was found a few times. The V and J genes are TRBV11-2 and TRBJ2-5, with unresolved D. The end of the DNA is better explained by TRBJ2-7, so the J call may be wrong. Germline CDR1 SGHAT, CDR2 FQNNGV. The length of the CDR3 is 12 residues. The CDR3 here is CASSLASYEQYF. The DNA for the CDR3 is TGTGCCAGCAGCTTAGCATCCTACGAGCAGTACTTC.

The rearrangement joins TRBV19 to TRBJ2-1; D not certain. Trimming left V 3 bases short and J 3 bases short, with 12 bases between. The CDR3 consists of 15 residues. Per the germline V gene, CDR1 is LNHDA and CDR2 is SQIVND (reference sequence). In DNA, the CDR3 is TGTGCCAGTAGTATTCGAACAGTTAGCTACAATGAGCAGTTCTTC. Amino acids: CASSIRTVSYNEQFF. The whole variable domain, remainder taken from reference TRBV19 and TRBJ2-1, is DGGITQSPKYLFRKEGQNVTLSCEQNLNHDAMYWYRQDPGQGLRLIYYSQIVNDFQKGDIAEGYSVSREKKESFPLTVTSAQKNPTAFYLCASSIRTVSYNEQFFGPGTRLTVL.

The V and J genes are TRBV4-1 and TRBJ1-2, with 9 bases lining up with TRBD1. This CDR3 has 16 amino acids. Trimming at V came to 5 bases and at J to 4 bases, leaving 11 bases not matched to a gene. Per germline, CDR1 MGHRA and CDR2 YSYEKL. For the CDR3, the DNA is TGCGCCAGCAGCTCCCCTACAGGGGGCGCCGTCTATGGCTACACCTTC. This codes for CASSSPTGGAVYGYTF.